This is a list of T cell receptor beta chains from one sample in a study of blood T cells in healthy people across ages. TCRdb analysed the 5' RACE reads with MiXCR anew, one entry per CDR3 protein. Seen here are hundreds of thousands of distinct CDR3 sequences, around 49% observed once, and the top ten hold 13%. The sample was blood. These receptors all stem from a man younger than 40 in good health. CDR3s include the opening cysteine and the closing phenylalanine or tryptophan. The D gene is left open where the match is weak. The listing skips clone size in some rows; elsewhere it reads once, few, many or a size class.

>.|TRBV4-1|TRBJ2-2|.
CASTHYPGASNTGELFF
TGCGCCAGCACACACTACCCCGGGGCGTCGAACACCGGGGAGCTGTTTTTT
>TRBD1|TRBV6-5|TRBJ2-5|few
CASSVQGSEETQYF
TGTGCCAGCAGTGTACAGGGGAGCGAAGAGACCCAGTACTTC
>TRBD1|TRBV9|TRBJ2-1|.
CASSVEGQGTYNEQFF
TGTGCCAGCAGCGTAGAAGGACAGGGGACCTACAATGAGCAGTTCTTC
>.|TRBV27|TRBJ2-1|.
CASSNSQGQAYNEQFF
TGTGCCAGCAGTAACTCACAGGGCCAGGCCTACAATGAGCAGTTCTTC
>.|TRBV20-1|TRBJ2-2|.
CSARDWGAGELFF
TGCAGTGCTAGAGATTGGGGGGCCGGGGAGCTGTTTTTT
>.|TRBV13|TRBJ1-1|many
CASSFRGMNTEAFF
TGTGCCAGCAGCTTTAGGGGGATGAACACTGAAGCTTTCTTT
>TRBD1|TRBV7-2|TRBJ1-2|few
CASSFSRDRGHGYTF
TGTGCCAGCAGCTTTTCCCGGGACAGGGGCCATGGCTACACCTTC
>.|TRBV5-5|TRBJ1-1|.
CASSLLGASEAFF
TGTGCCAGCAGCTTGTTGGGGGCATCTGAAGCTTTCTTT
>TRBD1|TRBV4-2|TRBJ2-7|few
CASSQDLGSTGGGYEQYF
TGTGCCAGCAGCCAAGATTTGGGGTCGACAGGGGGCGGCTACGAGCAGTACTTC
>.|TRBV27|TRBJ1-2|few
CASSLSGDNYGYTF
TGTGCCAGCAGTTTATCCGGGGATAACTATGGCTACACCTTC
>TRBD1|TRBV12-3/TRBV12-4|TRBJ2-1|few
CASRSSGTGPYNEQFF
TGTGCCAGCAGGTCTTCCGGGACAGGGCCCTACAATGAGCAGTTCTTC
>TRBD1|TRBV5-1|TRBJ2-7|.
CASSPTGGGYEQYF
TGCGCCAGCAGCCCGACAGGGGGAGGGTACGAGCAGTACTTC
>.|TRBV7-2|TRBJ1-1|.
CASSSRVSGTEAFF
TGTGCCAGCAGCTCCAGGGTTTCCGGGACTGAAGCTTTCTTT
>.|TRBV21-1|TRBJ1-1|.
CASTTRRGNTEAFF
TGTGCCAGCACCACCCGCAGGGGGAACACTGAAGCTTTCTTT
>.|TRBV7-2|TRBJ2-7|few
CASTPVGGSSYEQYF
TGTGCCAGCACCCCTGTGGGAGGCAGCTCCTACGAGCAGTACTTC
>.|TRBV12-3/TRBV12-4|TRBJ1-2|few
CASSLRQGPSNYGYTF
TGTGCCAGCAGTTTACGGCAGGGACCATCTAACTATGGCTACACCTTC
>TRBD1|TRBV10-3|TRBJ1-5|.
CAISGTAGGPEQPQHF
TGTGCCATCAGTGGGACGGCAGGGGGTCCTGAACAGCCCCAGCATTTT
>TRBD2|TRBV28|TRBJ2-1|.
CASSSLAGRQNEQFF
TGTGCCAGCAGTTCGTTAGCGGGGCGTCAAAATGAGCAGTTCTTC
>.|TRBV29-1|TRBJ2-7|.
CSVVGTASSYEQYF
TGCAGCGTTGTAGGGACGGCAAGCTCCTACGAGCAGTACTTC
>TRBD2|TRBV5-1|TRBJ2-3|.
CASSSHRSGGADTQYF
TGCGCCAGCAGCTCCCACCGTAGCGGGGGTGCAGATACGCAGTATTTT
>.|TRBV7-3|TRBJ2-7|.
CASSLIWERWLSVCENEQYF
TGTGCCAGCAGCTTAATCTGGGAGAGATGGCTGTCGGTGTGTGAAAACGAGCAGTACTTC
>.|TRBV10-3|TRBJ2-3|.
CAISGAGQGGTDTQYF
TGTGCCATCAGCGGAGCAGGACAGGGAGGGACAGATACGCAGTATTTT
>TRBD2|TRBV5-1|TRBJ2-2|.
CTNSLASGTNTGELFF
TGCACCAACAGCTTGGCTAGCGGGACAAACACCGGGGAGCTGTTTTTT
>.|TRBV7-2|TRBJ2-4|few
CASSYWTDLAKNIQYF
TGTGCCAGCAGCTACTGGACAGATCTAGCCAAAAACATTCAGTACTTC
>.|TRBV13|TRBJ2-4|.
CASSGDGKNIQYF
TGTGCCAGCAGTGGGGACGGGAAAAACATTCAGTACTTC
>.|TRBV24-1|TRBJ2-1|.
CATSDPTYNNEQFF
TGTGCCACCAGTGACCCGACTTATAACAATGAGCAGTTCTTC